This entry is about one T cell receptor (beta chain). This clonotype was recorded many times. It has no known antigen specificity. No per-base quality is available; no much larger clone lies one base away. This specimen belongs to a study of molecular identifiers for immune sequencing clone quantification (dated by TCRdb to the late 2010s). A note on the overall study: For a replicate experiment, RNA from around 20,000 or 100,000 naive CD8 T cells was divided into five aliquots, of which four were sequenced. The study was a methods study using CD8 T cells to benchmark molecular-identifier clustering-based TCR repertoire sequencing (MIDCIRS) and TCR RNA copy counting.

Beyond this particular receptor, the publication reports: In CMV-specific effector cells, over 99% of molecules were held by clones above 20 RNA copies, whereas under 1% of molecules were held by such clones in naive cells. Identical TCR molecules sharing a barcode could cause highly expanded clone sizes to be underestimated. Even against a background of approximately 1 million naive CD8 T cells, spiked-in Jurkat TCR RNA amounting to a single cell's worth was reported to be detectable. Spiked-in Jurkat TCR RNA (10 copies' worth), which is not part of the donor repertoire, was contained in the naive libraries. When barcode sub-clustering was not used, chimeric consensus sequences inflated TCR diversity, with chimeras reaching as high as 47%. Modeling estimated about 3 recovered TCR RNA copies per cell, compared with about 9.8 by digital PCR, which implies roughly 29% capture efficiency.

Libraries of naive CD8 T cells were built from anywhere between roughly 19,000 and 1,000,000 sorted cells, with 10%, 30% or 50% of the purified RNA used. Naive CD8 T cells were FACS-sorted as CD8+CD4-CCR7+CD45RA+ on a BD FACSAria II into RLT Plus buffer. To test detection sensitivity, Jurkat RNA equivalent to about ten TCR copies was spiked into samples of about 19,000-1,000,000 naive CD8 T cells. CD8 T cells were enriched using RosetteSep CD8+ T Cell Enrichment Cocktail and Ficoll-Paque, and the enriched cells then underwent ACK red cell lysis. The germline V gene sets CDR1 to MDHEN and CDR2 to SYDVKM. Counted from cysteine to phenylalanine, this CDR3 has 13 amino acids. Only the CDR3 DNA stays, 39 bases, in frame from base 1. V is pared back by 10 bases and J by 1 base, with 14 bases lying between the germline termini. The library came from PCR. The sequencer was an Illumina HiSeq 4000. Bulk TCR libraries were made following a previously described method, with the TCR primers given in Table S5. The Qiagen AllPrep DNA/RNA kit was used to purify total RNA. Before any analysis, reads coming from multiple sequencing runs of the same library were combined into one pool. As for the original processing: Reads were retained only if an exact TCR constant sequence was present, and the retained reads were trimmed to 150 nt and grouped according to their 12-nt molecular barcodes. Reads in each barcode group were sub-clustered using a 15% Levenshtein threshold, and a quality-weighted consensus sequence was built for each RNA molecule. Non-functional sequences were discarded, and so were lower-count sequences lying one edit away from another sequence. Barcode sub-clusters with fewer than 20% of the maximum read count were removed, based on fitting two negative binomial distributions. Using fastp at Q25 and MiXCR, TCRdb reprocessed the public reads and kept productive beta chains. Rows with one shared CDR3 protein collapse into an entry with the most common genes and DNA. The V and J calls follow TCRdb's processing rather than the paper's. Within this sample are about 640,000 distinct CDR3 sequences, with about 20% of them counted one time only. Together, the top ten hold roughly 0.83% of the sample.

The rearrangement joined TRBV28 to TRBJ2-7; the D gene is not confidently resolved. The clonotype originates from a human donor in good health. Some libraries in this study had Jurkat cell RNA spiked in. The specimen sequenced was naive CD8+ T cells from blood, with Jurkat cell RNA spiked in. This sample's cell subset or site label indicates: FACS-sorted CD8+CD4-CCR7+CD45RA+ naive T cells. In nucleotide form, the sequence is TGTGCCACCCACCGTACCGCTTCCTACGAGCAGTACTTC. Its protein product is CATHRTASYEQYF.